Listed here are 13 T cell receptor beta chains from one sample, sequenced in a study of naive and memory T cell subsets. Two oligonucleotides, mixed equimolar, formed the beta constant-region primer covering TRBC1 and TRBC2. MiXCR was run by TCRdb on the UMI-ligation and nested PCR reads, yielding one entry per CDR3 protein. The data contain about 4,600 distinct CDR3 sequences, just over 7% of them seen just once; the ten biggest clones take up about 80%. The specimen was CD4+ TEMRA cells from blood. As for subset: effector memory re-expressing CD45RA, CD45RA+ CD27-. The receptors come from a human donor in good health.

The V and J genes are TRBV14 and TRBJ2-6; no clear D gene. The CDR3 is 14 residues long. Trimming took off 4 bases at V and 2 bases at J, with 6 bases between the two ends. In germline, CDR1 is SGHDN, CDR2 FVKESK. The CDR3 nucleotides read TGTGCCAGCAGCCGACAAGCTGGGGCCAACGTCCTGACTTTC. Translating gives CASSRQAGANVLTF.

This clonotype has at least ten counts. The rearrangement joins TRBV2 to TRBJ2-7; D assignment may be TRBD1 or TRBD2 (5 bases each). Germline V gene data show CDR1 as SNHLY and CDR2 as FYNNEI. There are 13 residues in the CDR3. Trimming left V 6 bases short and J 2 bases short, with 11 bases between. For the CDR3, the DNA is TGTGCCAGCAGGAGGGACGGTCCCTACGAGCAGTACTTC. It codes for CASRRDGPYEQYF.

This clonotype turned up a few times. The chain has TRBV6-1 and TRBJ2-2; D call uncertain. The ends were cut back, 0 bases at V and 1 base at J, with 15 bases in the middle. The CDR3 consists of 18 residues. The germline V gene has CDR1 MNHNS and CDR2 SASEGT. The DNA for the CDR3 is TGTGCCAGCAGTGAAGCACGCTTCCCCCGAAGGAACACCGGGGAGCTGTTTTTT. It encodes CASSEARFPRRNTGELFF.

This clonotype was recorded a few times. The chain employs TRBV6-6 and TRBJ2-3; 8 nucleotides line up with TRBD2. The CDR3 covers 17 residues. CDR1 MNHNY and CDR2 SVGAGI come from the germline V gene (reference sequence). The ends lost 6 bases at V and 5 bases at J; junction bases unmatched: 16. CDR3 in amino acids: CASRPGPGTRTQDTQYF. As DNA, the CDR3 is TGTGCCAGCAGACCCGGCCCCGGGACTAGGACGCAAGATACGCAGTATTTT.

This clonotype has at least ten counts. V gene TRBV11-2 combines with J gene TRBJ2-7; D possibly corresponds to TRBD2 (6 bases). Germline values: CDR1 SGHAT, CDR2 FQNNGV. With 1 base removed from V and 1 base from J, the gap between germline ends came to 11 bases. CDR3 length: 15 amino acids. The CDR3 DNA follows: TGTGCCAGCAGCTTAGGGGGGACTCTTTCCTACGAGCAGTACTTC. It codes for CASSLGGTLSYEQYF.

This clonotype came up many times. V and J are TRBV9 and TRBJ2-3; 10 nucleotides line up with TRBD1. Looked up from germline, CDR1 is SGDLS and CDR2 is YYNGEE. Unmatched junction bases numbered 5, after V lost 3 bases and J lost 4 bases. The CDR3 is 15 amino acids. CDR3 DNA: TGTGCCAGCAGCGCCCCGGGACAGGGGCCAGATACGCAGTATTTT. Translating it yields CASSAPGQGPDTQYF.

This clonotype has ten or more counts. The chain combines TRBV28 with TRBJ1-5, with 9 nucleotides matching TRBD1. Germline V gene lookup returns CDR1 MDHEN and CDR2 SYDVKM. Losses at the gene ends were 6 bases for V and 5 bases for J; bases not matched to a gene: 11. The CDR3 extends over 16 amino acids. CDR3 DNA sequence: TGTGCCAGCAGCTATTACCGGGACAGGGCATATCAGCCCCAGCATTTT. The encoded protein is CASSYYRDRAYQPQHF.

In its sample, this clonotype was seen many times. This sequence joins TRBV9 and TRBJ1-3; tentatively, D is TRBD1 (6 bases). Deletions cut 3 bases from V and 0 bases from J, with 10 bases between. The CDR3 length is 15 residues. Germline values: CDR1 SGDLS, CDR2 YYNGEE. As DNA, the CDR3 is TGTGCCAGCAGCGCCGACAGGCCCTCTGGAAACACCATATATTTT. Residues: CASSADRPSGNTIYF.

This clonotype was counted a few times. V usage is TRBV11-2 and J usage is TRBJ1-1; 10 positions agree with TRBD1. V lost 4 bases, J lost 7 bases, and 15 bases stayed unmatched. The CDR3 is made up of 17 amino acids. The germline CDR1 and CDR2 sequences are SGHAT and FQNNGV. The CDR3 region is CASSSDRDRGRGSEAFF. The CDR3 bases are TGTGCCAGCAGCTCAGACCGGGACAGGGGAAGAGGGAGTGAAGCTTTCTTT.

By frequency in the sample, this clonotype is medium-sized. The genes are TRBV30 and TRBJ1-2; D perhaps matches TRBD1 (6 bases). The CDR3 totals 14 residues. Germline V gene lookup returns CDR1 GTSNPN and CDR2 SVGIG (reference sequence). Deletions cut 5 bases from V and 3 bases from J, with 16 bases between. The CDR3: CAWARQGNHYGYTF. CDR3 nucleotide sequence: TGTGCCTGGGCGCGTCAGGGGAATCACTATGGCTACACCTTC. Combining the CDR3 with reference TRBV30 and TRBJ1-2 gives the whole variable domain SQTIHQWPATLVQPVGSPLSLECTVEGTSNPNLYWYRQAAGRGLQLLFYSVGIGQISSEVPQNLSASRPQDRQFILSSKKLLLSDSGFYLCAWARQGNHYGYTFGSGTRLTVV.

The chain is built from TRBV11-2 and TRBJ2-5; D uncertain. Trimming stripped 1 base from V and 4 bases from J, with 13 bases between. The CDR3 covers 15 residues. Looked up from germline, CDR1 is SGHAT and CDR2 is FQNNGV. CDR3 region: CASSLAQTQLETQYF. The CDR3 nucleotides are TGTGCCAGCAGCTTAGCCCAGACACAACTAGAGACCCAGTACTTC.

Sample share makes this clonotype medium-sized. The V gene is TRBV20-1, the J gene TRBJ2-5; D is unresolved. V was shortened by 4 bases and J by 5 bases, with 14 bases between the two germline ends. Looked up from germline, CDR1 is DFQATT and CDR2 is SNEGSKA (reference sequence). The CDR3 is made up of 13 amino acids. The CDR3 DNA reads as TGCAGTGCTACCCCCTTAGCCAGGGAGACCCAGTACTTC. As protein: CSATPLARETQYF.

This clonotype was counted only a few times. This sequence joins TRBV19 and TRBJ1-5; the D is unclear. This CDR3 has 15 amino acids. CDR1 LNHDA and CDR2 SQIVND come from the germline V gene (reference sequence). The V end lost 9 bases, the J end lost 3 bases, and 18 bases lay between the germline ends. The DNA for the CDR3 is TGTGCCAGGATAGGGTGGCAGTTTAACAATCAGCCCCAGCATTTT. Translation gives CARIGWQFNNQPQHF.